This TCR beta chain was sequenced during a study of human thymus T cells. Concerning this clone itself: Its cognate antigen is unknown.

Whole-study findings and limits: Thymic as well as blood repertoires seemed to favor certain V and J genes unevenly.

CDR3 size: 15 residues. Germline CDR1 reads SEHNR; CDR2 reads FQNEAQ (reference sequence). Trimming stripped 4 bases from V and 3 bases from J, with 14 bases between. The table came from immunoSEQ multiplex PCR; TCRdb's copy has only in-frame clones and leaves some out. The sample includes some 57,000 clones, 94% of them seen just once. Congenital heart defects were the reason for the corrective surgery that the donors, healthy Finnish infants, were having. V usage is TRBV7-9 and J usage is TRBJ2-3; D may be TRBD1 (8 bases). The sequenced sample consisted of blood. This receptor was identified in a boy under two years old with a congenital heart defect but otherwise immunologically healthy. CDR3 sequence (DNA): TGTGCCAGCAGCTCCAGGGGGCGGGGGACAGATACGCAGTATTTT. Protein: CASSSRGRGTDTQYF.